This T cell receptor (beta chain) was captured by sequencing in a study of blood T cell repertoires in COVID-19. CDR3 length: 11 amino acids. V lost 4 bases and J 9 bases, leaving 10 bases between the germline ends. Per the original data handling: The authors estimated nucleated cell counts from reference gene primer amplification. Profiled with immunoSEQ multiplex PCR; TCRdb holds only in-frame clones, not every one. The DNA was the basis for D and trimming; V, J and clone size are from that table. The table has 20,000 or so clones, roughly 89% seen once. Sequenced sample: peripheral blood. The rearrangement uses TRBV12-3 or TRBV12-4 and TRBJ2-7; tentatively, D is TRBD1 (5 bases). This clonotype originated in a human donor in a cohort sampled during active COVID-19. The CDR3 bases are TGTGCCAGCAGTTCTCAGGGTGCGCAGTACTTC. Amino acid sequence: CASSSQGAQYF.